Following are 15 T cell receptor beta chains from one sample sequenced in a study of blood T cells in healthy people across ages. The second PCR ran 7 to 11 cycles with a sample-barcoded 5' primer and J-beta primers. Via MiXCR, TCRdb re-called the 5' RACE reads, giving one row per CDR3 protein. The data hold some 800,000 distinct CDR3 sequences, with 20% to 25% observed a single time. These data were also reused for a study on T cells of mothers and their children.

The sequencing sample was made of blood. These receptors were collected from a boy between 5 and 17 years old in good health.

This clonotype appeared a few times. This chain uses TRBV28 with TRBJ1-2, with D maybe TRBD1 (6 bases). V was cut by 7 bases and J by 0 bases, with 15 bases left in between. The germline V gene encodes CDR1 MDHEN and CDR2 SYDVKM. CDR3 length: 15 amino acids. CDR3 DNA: TGTGCCAGCATGAAGGGGGGGGCGTCTAACTATGGCTACACCTTC. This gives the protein CASMKGGASNYGYTF.

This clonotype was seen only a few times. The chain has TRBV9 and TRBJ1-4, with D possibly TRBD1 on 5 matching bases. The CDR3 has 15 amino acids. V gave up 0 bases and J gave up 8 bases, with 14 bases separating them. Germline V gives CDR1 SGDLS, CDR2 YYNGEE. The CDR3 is CASSVAMGVREKLFF. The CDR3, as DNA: TGTGCCAGCAGCGTAGCTATGGGGGTGAGAGAAAAACTGTTTTTT. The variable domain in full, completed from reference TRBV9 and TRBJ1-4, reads DSGVTQTPKHLITATGQRVTLRCSPRSGDLSVYWYQQSLDQGLQFLIQYYNGEERAKGNILERFSAQQFPDLHSELNLSSLELGDSALYFCASSVAMGVREKLFFGSGTQLSVL.

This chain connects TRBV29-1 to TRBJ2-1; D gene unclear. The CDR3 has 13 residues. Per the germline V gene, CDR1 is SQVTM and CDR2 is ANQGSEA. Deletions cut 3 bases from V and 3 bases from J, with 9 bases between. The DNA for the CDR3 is TGCAGCGTTGAGGAAGCGAACTACAATGAGCAGTTCTTC. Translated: CSVEEANYNEQFF.

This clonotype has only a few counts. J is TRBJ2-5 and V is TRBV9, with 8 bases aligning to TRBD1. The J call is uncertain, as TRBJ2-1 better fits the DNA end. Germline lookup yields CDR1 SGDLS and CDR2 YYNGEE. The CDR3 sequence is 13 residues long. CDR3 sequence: CASARTGTNEQFF. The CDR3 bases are TGTGCCAGCGCGAGGACAGGGACAAATGAGCAGTTCTTC.

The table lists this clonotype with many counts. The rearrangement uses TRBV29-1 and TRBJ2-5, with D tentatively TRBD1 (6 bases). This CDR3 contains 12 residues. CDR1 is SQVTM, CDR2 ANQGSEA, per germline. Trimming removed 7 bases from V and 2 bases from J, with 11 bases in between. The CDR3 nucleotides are TGCAGCGCAAGTCAGGGGCAAGAGACCCAGTACTTC. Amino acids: CSASQGQETQYF.

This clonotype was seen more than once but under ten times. CDR3 protein: CASSRSSGRDSGNTIYF. The DNA of the CDR3 is TGTGCCAGCAGTCGGTCTTCGGGACGGGACTCTGGAAACACCATATATTTT. The chain combines TRBV6-1 with TRBJ1-3; D is perhaps TRBD1 (5 bases). CDR1 is MNHNS, CDR2 SASEGT, per germline. The CDR3 sequence is 17 residues long. V lost 5 bases and J lost 0, with 17 bases in between.

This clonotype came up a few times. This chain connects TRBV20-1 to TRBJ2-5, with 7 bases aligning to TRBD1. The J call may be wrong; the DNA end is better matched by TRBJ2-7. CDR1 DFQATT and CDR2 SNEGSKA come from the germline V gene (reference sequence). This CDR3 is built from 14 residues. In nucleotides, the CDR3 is TGCAGTGCCACTACCCCGCAGGGGGCCTACGAGCAGTACTTC. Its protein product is CSATTPQGAYEQYF.

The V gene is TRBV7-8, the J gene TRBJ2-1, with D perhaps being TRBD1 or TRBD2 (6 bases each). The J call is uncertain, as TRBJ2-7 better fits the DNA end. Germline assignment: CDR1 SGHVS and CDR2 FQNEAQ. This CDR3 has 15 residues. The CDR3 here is CASSLATGWRDEQYF. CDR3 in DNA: TGTGCCAGCAGCTTAGCTACAGGGTGGAGGGACGAGCAGTACTTC.

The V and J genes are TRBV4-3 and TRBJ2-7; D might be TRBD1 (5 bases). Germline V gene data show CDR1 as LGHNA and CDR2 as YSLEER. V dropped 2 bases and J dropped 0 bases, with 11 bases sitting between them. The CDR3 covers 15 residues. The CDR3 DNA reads TGCGCCAGCAGCCAAAATACGCAGGGCTCCTACGAGCAGTACTTC. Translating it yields CASSQNTQGSYEQYF.

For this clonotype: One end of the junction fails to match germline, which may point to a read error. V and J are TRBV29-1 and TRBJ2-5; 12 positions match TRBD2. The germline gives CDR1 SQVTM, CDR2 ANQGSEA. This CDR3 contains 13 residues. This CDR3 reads CSVVLTSGRTLFF. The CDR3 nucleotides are TGCAGTGTTGTACTGACTAGCGGGAGAACTCTGTTCTTC. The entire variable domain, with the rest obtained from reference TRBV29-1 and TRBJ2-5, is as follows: SAVISQKPSRDICQRGTSLTIQCQVDSQVTMMFWYRQQPGQSLTLIATANQGSEATYESGFVIDKFPISRPNLTFSTLTVSNMSPEDSSIYLCSVVLTSGRTLFFGPGTRLLVL.

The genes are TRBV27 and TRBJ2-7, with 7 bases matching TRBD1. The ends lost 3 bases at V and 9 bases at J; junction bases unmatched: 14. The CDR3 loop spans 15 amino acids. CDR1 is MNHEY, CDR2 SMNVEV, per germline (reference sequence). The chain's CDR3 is CASSLNPGTDTGQYF. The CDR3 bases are TGTGCCAGCAGTTTGAATCCCGGGACAGACACGGGGCAGTACTTC.

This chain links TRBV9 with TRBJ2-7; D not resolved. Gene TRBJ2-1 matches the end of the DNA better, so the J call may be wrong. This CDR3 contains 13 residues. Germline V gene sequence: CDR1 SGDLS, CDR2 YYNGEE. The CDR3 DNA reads TGTGCCAGCAGCGGCGACCCCCCGGGTGAGCAGTTCTTC. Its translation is CASSGDPPGEQFF.

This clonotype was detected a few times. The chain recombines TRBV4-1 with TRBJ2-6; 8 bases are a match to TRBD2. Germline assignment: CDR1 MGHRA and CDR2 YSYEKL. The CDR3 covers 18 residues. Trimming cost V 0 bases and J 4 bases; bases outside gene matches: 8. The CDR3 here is CASSQEPAGARGANVLTF. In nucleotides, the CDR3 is TGCGCCAGCAGCCAAGAACCAGCGGGAGCGAGAGGGGCCAACGTCCTGACTTTC.

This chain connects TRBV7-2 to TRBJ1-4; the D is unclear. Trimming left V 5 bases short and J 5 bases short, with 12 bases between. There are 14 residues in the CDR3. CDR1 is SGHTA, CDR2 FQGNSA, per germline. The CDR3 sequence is CASSARQGNEKLFF. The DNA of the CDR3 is TGTGCCAGCAGCGCCCGACAAGGAAATGAAAAACTGTTTTTT. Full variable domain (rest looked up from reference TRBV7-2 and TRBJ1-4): GAGVSQSPSNKVTEKGKDVELRCDPISGHTALYWYRQSLGQGLEFLIYFQGNSAPDKSGLPSDRFSAERTGGSVSTLTIQRTQQEDSAVYLCASSARQGNEKLFFGSGTQLSVL.

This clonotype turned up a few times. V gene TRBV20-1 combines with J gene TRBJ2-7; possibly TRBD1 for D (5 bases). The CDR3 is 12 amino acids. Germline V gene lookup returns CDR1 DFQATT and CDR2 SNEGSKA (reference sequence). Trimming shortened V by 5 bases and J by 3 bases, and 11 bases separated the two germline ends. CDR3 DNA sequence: TGCAGTGCTGGGGCCTCCGACTACGAGCAGTACTTC. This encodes CSAGASDYEQYF.